This TCR beta chain was sequenced in a study of beta chain features in type 1 diabetes. Expressed TCRB transcripts got sequenced, as all isolated RNA was reverse transcribed. Data came from immunoSEQ multiplex PCR; TCRdb stores just in-frame clones and leaves some out. Of a few hundred thousand clones listed, about 13% are singletons. V lost 3 bases, J lost 4 bases, and 6 bases lay in between. Germline V lookup: CDR1 SGHTA, CDR2 FQGNSA. The CDR3 spans 12 residues. Notes on this clone: Its cognate antigen is unknown. Other DNA sequences from this sample encode an identical CDR3 as well.

Study-wide points: Patients with Type 1 diabetes showed moderately but significantly shorter TCRB CDR3s in all four CD4+ subsets. Diminished insertions and augmented deletions at VDJ junctions characterized type 1 diabetes patients.

This clonotype was obtained from a woman between 18 and 30 years old with type 1 diabetes. Sequenced sample: naive CD4+ T cells from blood. The rearrangement joins TRBV7-2 to TRBJ1-2; unclear D gene. The DNA for the CDR3 is TGTGCCAGCAGCTTCGGGAGCTATGGCTACACCTTC. Its protein product is CASSFGSYGYTF.